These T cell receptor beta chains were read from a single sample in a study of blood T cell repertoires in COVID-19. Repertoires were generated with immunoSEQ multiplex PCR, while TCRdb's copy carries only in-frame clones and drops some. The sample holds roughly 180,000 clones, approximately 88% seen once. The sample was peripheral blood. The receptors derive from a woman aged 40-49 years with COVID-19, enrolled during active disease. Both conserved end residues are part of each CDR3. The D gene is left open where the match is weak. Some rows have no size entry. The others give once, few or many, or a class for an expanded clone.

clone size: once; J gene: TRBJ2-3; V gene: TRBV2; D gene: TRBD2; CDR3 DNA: TGTGCCAGCAGTGACTGGACAGGACTAGCGGCAGATACGCAGTATTTT; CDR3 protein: CASSDWTGLAADTQYF
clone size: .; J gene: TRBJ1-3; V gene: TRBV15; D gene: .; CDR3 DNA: TGTGCCACCAGCAGAGATCACAGAACTGGAAACACCATATATTTT; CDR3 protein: CATSRDHRTGNTIYF
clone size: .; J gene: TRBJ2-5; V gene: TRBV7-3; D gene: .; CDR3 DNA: TGTGCCAGCAGCTTATACTCTACGCAAGAGACCCAGTACTTC; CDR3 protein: CASSLYSTQETQYF
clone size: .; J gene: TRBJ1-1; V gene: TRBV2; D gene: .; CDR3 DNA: TGTGCCAGCAGTGAGCATCTCGGAAGCGGAGCTTTCTTT; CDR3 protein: CASSEHLGSGAFF
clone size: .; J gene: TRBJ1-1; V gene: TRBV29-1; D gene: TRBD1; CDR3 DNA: TGCAGCGTGGGGACAGGGGTGAACACTGAAGCTTTCTTT; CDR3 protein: CSVGTGVNTEAFF
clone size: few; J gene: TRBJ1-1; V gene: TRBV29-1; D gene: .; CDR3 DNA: TGCAGCGCACTCGGGGTGTTCATGAACACTGAAGCTTTCTTT; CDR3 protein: CSALGVFMNTEAFF
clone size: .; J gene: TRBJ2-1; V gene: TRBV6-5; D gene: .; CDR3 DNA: TGTGCCAGCAGGTCAGCGAATGAGCAGTTCTTC; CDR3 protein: CASRSANEQFF
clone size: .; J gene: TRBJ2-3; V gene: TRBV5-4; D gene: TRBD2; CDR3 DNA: TGTGCCAGCAGCTTTGGGACTAGCGGGGGCACAGATACGCAGTATTTT; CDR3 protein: CASSFGTSGGTDTQYF
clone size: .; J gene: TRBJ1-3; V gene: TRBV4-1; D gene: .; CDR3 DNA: TGCGCCAGCAGCCAAGAGGGCGGCAGGGGAAGGGCTGGAAACACCATATATTTT; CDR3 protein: CASSQEGGRGRAGNTIYF
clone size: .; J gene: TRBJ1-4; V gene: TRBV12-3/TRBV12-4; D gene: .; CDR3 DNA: TGTGCCAGCACGGAGAAGAATGAAAAACTGTTTTTT; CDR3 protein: CASTEKNEKLFF
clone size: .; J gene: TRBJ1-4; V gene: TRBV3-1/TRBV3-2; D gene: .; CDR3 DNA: TGTGCCAGCAGCCACATGGGGCTTTCACTGTTTTTT; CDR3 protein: CASSHMGLSLFF
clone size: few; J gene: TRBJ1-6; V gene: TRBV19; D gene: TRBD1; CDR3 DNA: TGTGCCAGTAGTATCGTATACTGGGACAGGGTAGCTTCACCCCTCCACTTT; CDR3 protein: CASSIVYWDRVASPLHF
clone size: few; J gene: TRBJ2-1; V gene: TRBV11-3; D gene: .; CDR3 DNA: TGTGCCAGCAGCGCCAGCCCGACTGGGTTGCAGTTCTTC; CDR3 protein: CASSASPTGLQFF
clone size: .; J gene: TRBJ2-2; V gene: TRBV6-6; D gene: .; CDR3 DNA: TGTGCCAGCAGTTACTCGGGGGGGCCGAACACCGGGGAGCTGTTTTTT; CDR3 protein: CASSYSGGPNTGELFF
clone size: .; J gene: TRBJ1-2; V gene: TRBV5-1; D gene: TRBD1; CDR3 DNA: TGCGCCAGCAGCTCTGAACAGGGGCGCGATGGCTACACCTTC; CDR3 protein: CASSSEQGRDGYTF
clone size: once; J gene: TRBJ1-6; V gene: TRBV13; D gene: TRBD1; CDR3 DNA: TGTGCCAGCAGCCGATACAGGGGTTATAATTCACCCCTCCACTTT; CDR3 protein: CASSRYRGYNSPLHF
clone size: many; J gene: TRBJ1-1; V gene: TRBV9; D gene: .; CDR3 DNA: TGTGCCAGCAGCGTAGGTTCGGGGGAAGCTTTCTTT; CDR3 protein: CASSVGSGEAFF
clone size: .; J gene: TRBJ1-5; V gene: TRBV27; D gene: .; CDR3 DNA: TGTGCCAGCAGGGACAAAGGCAGCAATCAGCCCCAGCATTTT; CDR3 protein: CASRDKGSNQPQHF
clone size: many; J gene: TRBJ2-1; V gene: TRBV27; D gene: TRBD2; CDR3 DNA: TGTGCCAGCAGTCTGCGGGCGGGAGTTGATAACAATGAGCAGTTCTTC; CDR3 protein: CASSLRAGVDNNEQFF
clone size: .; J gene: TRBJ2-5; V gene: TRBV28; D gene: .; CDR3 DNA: TGTGCCAGCAAGGAGGACCCCAGGGAGACCCAGTACTTC; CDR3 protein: CASKEDPRETQYF
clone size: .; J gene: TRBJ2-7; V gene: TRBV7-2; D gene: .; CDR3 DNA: TGTGCCAGCAGCCCGCGACAGGTACACTCCTACGAGCAGTACTTC; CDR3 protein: CASSPRQVHSYEQYF
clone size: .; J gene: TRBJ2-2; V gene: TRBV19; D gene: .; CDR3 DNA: TGTGCCAGTAAACCGGGACAGAACACCGGGGAGCTGTTTTTT; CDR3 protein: CASKPGQNTGELFF
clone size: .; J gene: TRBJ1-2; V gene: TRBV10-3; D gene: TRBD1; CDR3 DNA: TGTGCCATCGGACAGGGGGGATTTGGCTACACCTTC; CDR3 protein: CAIGQGGFGYTF
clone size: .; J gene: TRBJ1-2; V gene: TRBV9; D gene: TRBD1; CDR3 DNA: TGTGCCAGCACAGGGGGCCCGGATTCCTATGGCTACACCTTC; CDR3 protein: CASTGGPDSYGYTF
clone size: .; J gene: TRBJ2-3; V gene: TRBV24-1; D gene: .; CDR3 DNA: TGTGCCACCAGTGACCGCCGGGGCACAGATACGCAGTATTTT; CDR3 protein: CATSDRRGTDTQYF
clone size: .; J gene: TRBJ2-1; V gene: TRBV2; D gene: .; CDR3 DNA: TGTGCCGGGGGCGGCAGCTCCTACAATGAGCAGTTCTTC; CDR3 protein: CAGGGSSYNEQFF
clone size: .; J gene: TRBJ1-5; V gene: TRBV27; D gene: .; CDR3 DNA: TGTGCCAGCAGTTTATCTAGGGGATCTAGCAATCAGCCCCAGCATTTT; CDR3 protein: CASSLSRGSSNQPQHF
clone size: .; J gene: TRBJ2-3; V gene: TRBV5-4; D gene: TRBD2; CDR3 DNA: TGTGCCAGCAGCCGGGAGGCCTCAGATACGCAGTATTTT; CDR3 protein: CASSREASDTQYF
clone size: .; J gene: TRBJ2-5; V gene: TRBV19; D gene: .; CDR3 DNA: TGTGCCAGTCGGGGGCAAGAGACCCAGTACTTC; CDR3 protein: CASRGQETQYF
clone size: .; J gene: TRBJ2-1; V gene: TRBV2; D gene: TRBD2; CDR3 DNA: TGTGCCAGCAGTGAACTAGCGGGACTGGAGCAGTTCTTC; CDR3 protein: CASSELAGLEQFF
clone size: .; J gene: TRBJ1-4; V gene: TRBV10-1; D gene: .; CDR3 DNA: TGCGCCAGCAGTGAACGGGTCCATGAAAAACTGTTTTTT; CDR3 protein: CASSERVHEKLFF
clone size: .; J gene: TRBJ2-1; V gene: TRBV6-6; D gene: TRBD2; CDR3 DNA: TGTGCCAGCAGTCAGCGGGACTACAATGAGCAGTTCTTC; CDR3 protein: CASSQRDYNEQFF
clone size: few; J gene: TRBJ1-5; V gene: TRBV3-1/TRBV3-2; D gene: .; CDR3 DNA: TGTGCCAGCAGCCCCATCTCGGGCAATCAGCCCCAGCATTTT; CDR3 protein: CASSPISGNQPQHF
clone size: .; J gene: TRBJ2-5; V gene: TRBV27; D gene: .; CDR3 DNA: TGTGCCAGCAGTTTATCGAGGGCGGCTAGCGAGACCCAGTACTTC; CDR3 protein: CASSLSRAASETQYF
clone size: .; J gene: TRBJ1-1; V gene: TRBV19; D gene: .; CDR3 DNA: TGTGCCAGTCAGGACCGCGGGGTCACTGAAGCTTTCTTT; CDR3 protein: CASQDRGVTEAFF
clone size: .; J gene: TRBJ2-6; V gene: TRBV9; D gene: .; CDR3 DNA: TGTGCCAGCGAGGGCAGGGGCTCTGGGGCCAACGTCCTGACTTTC; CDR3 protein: CASEGRGSGANVLTF
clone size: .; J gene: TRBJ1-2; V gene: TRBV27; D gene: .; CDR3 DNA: TGTGCCAGCAGTTCAGACAGGCCTAACTATGGCTACACCTTC; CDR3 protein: CASSSDRPNYGYTF
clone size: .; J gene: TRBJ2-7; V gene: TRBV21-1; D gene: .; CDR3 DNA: TGTGCCAGCAGGGACAGGGATTCCTACGAGCAGTACTTC; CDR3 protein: CASRDRDSYEQYF
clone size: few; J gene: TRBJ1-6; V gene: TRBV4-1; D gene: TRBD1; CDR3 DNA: TGCGCCAGCAGCCAAGTTGCCGGGACAGGGGGCAATTCACCCCTCCACTTT; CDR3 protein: CASSQVAGTGGNSPLHF
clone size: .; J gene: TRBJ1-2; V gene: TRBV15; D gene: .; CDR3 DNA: TGTGCCACCAGCGGCCTCGGGGGGAATGAGGACTATGGCTACACCTTC; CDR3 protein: CATSGLGGNEDYGYTF